Reported below is one T cell receptor beta chain. Its specificity is not known. Germline values: CDR1 SGHTA, CDR2 FQGNSA. The ends were cut back, 1 base at V and 8 bases at J, with 15 bases in the middle. The CDR3 loop spans 15 amino acids. PCR employed 60 Vbeta and 13 Jbeta primers. This table comes from immunoSEQ multiplex PCR, and its TCRdb copy is limited to in-frame clones, with some not included. This sample has 150,000 to 200,000 clones, with roughly 80% found just once. This record belongs to a study of cytomegalovirus exposure and HLA in healthy donors. Whole-study findings and limits: Analysis was carried out at a later point, and it linked a missense DCLRE1C variant to TCR beta V- and J-gene trimming.

The receptor's source is a man younger than 30 in good health and CMV-seropositive. The chain joins TRBV7-2 to TRBJ1-5; possibly TRBD1 for D (6 bases). Sequencing was carried out using PBMCs. Here the CDR3 DNA reads TGTGCCAGCAGCTTAGGTATGACAGGTCTCGAGCCCCAGCATTTT. Amino acids: CASSLGMTGLEPQHF.